Following are 7 T cell receptor beta chains from one sample sequenced in a study of molecular identifiers for immune sequencing clone quantification. TCRdb processed the PCR reads anew with MiXCR; each CDR3 protein has one entry. The repertoire holds 550,000 to 750,000 distinct CDR3 sequences, with just under 20% as singletons. Material for sequencing was naive CD8+ T cells from blood, with Jurkat cell RNA spiked in. The subset: FACS-sorted CD8+CD4-CCR7+CD45RA+ naive T cells. Receptor source: a human donor in good health. Some libraries in this study had Jurkat cell RNA spiked in.

The chain carries TRBV6-5 and TRBJ2-1; TRBD2 might be the D (6 bases). CDR1 and CDR2 from the germline V gene are MNHEY and SVGAGI. Between the trimmed V and J ends, which lost 7 bases and 0 bases, there was a span of 13 bases. The CDR3 runs to 15 residues. DNA for the CDR3: TGTGCCAGCACTCGCGGGACGAGCTCCTACAATGAGCAGTTCTTC. Protein sequence: CASTRGTSSYNEQFF.

This clonotype was counted many times. The CDR3 reads CASSQEREPAYEQYF. CDR3 DNA sequence: TGCGCCAGCAGCCAAGAGCGGGAGCCTGCCTACGAGCAGTACTTC. V and J are TRBV4-3 and TRBJ2-7, with TRBD2 matching 7 bases. Germline CDR1 reads LGHNA; CDR2 reads YSLEER. V dropped 0 bases and J dropped 2; count of bases not matched to a gene: 4. The CDR3 is 15 residues long.

The chain joins TRBV28 to TRBJ2-3; D gene uncertain. The CDR3 runs 17 residues. V lost 6 bases and J lost 5, with 24 bases in between. Germline V gene data show CDR1 as MDHEN and CDR2 as SYDVKM. CDR3 coding DNA: TGTGCCAGCAGGCAAAACCTGGACCCAACAAAGATAGATACGCAGTATTTT. Residues: CASRQNLDPTKIDTQYF. Full variable domain (missing parts from reference TRBV28 and TRBJ2-3): DVKVTQSSRYLVKRTGEKVFLECVQDMDHENMFWYRQDPGLGLRLIYFSYDVKMKEKGDIPEGYSVSREKKERFSLILESASTNQTSMYLCASRQNLDPTKIDTQYFGPGTRLTVL.

As concerns this clonotype: This may stem from a read error, because a much larger clone lies one nucleotide away. The chain recombines TRBV5-4 with TRBJ1-2; unclear D gene. The germline V gene has CDR1 SGHNT and CDR2 YYREEE (reference sequence). The CDR3 is 14 residues long. DNA of the CDR3: TGTGCCAGCAGCGTGGCAGGCAGCCCCTATGACTACACCTTC. Amino acid sequence: CASSVAGSPYDYTF.

Concerning this clonotype: This may come from a read error, since a much larger clone is one base off. This chain links TRBV12-3 or TRBV12-4 with TRBJ1-1; D remains ambiguous. The germline V and J ends were trimmed by 6 bases and 5 bases, with 16 bases remaining between them. This CDR3 spans 14 amino acids. CDR3 protein: CASSSLTSHTEAFF. CDR3 nucleotides: TGTGCCAGCAGCAGCCTGACATCCCATACTGAAGCTTTCTTT.

This clonotype was detected a few times. The chain couples TRBV20-1 to TRBJ2-3, with TRBD2 as a possible D gene (5 bases). The CDR3 spans 15 residues. Looked up from germline, CDR1 is DFQATT and CDR2 is SNEGSKA (reference sequence). The ends were cut back, 7 bases at V and 1 base at J, with 18 bases in the middle. The CDR3 protein is CSVKRNDHRTDTQYF. DNA of the CDR3: TGCAGTGTAAAGCGGAACGATCACCGCACAGATACGCAGTATTTT.

The rearrangement uses TRBV12-3 or TRBV12-4 and TRBJ2-5; 8 bases agree with TRBD2. The CDR3 runs 17 residues. V dropped 3 bases and J dropped 2; count of bases not matched to a gene: 11. The CDR3 is CASSFTITVAGQETQYF. The CDR3 DNA reads TGTGCCAGCAGTTTCACCATAACGGTAGCGGGACAAGAGACCCAGTACTTC.